This TCR beta chain derives from a study of T cell repertoires in cytomegalovirus infection. Background on the study: Newly reported HLA-C-restricted and thoroughly characterized HLA-B-restricted CMV epitopes were employed.

This CDR3 has 16 residues. The germline V gene encodes CDR1 SGHDT and CDR2 YYEEEE. V trimming: 3 bases; J trimming: 4 bases; junction bases outside the gene matches: 10. On this clonotype itself: Its antigen is undetermined.

Each CDR3 protein gets one entry after TCRdb re-called the reads with MiXCR. Of some 940,000 distinct CDR3 sequences listed, roughly 30% were seen once; the top ten hold around an eighth. The receptor's source is a human donor in good health (CMV status not recorded). Some clones in this sample may be carry-over from other donors' samples. Sequenced material: cultured CD8+ T cells from PBMCs, taken from culture after CMV antigen stimulation. The gene calls are TRBV5-6 and TRBJ2-5; TRBD1 matches 9 bases. CDR3 sequence (DNA): TGTGCCAGCAGCTCACTCGGGACAGGGTTCGGAGAGACCCAGTACTTC. Protein sequence: CASSSLGTGFGETQYF.